This TCR beta chain was sequenced during a study of human T cells and chemical hapten exposure. Study in general: TCR yields per sample varied, mainly owing to small pooled library volume differences.

Unique molecular identifiers were attached to individual cDNA molecules within the library. Under the authors' procedure: Samples had a median of around 96,000 TCRs, ranging 23,224 to 690,600. TCRdb reprocessed the RACE reads via MiXCR and lists one record per CDR3 protein. V and J calls and clone size were set by TCRdb, not the authors. This sample has about 42,000 distinct CDR3 sequences, with 9.5% to 15% found just once. This clonotype has a handful of counts. Sample time point: pre-sensitization, week 0. Regarding treatment: therapeutic diphenylcyclopropenone sensitization with weekly scalp DPC. The input for sequencing was whole blood, taken in connection with sensitization to the hapten diphenylcyclopropenone (DPC). The receptor was isolated from a woman aged 30 to 39 with alopecia areata. Some clones in this sample may be carry-over from other donors' samples.

The CDR3 DNA sequence: TGTGCCAGCAGCTTCGGGACTAGCGCATCAGATACGCAGTATTTT. This translates into CASSFGTSASDTQYF. The chain links TRBV13 to TRBJ2-3, with 10 bases aligning to TRBD2. The CDR3 contains 15 residues. The germline gives CDR1 PRHDT, CDR2 FYEKMQ (reference sequence). J lost 4 bases, V lost 3 bases, and 4 bases had no gene match.